The 10 T cell receptor beta chains reported below all come from one sample, sequenced in a study of response to subunit inactivated influenza vaccine. From the RT-PCR reads, TCRdb called clonotypes with MiXCR, one entry per CDR3 protein. The sample has under 200,000 distinct CDR3 sequences; around 11% are singletons. The sample here was CD8+ T cells sorted from PBMCs, taken roughly 24 months after vaccination. The receptors were gathered from a man aged 45-69 years who received an inactivated influenza vaccine.

This clonotype has ten or more counts. This chain links TRBV7-2 with TRBJ2-1; 9 bases fit TRBD1. This CDR3 comprises 17 residues. Trimming cost V 4 bases and J 2 bases; bases outside gene matches: 9. Germline CDR1 and CDR2: SGHTA and FQGNSA. The CDR3 DNA follows: TGTGCCAGCAGCTCTTGGAAGGACAGGGGCACCTACAATGAGCAGTTCTTC. Protein product: CASSSWKDRGTYNEQFF. Full variable domain (outside the CDR3, taken from reference TRBV7-2 and TRBJ2-1): GAGVSQSPSNKVTEKGKDVELRCDPISGHTALYWYRQSLGQGLEFLIYFQGNSAPDKSGLPSDRFSAERTGGSVSTLTIQRTQQEDSAVYLCASSSWKDRGTYNEQFFGPGTRLTVL.

The sample holds many counts of this clonotype. The chain combines TRBV6-2 or TRBV6-3 with TRBJ2-1; 9 positions agree with TRBD2. This CDR3 contains 17 residues. The germline gives CDR1 MNHEY, CDR2 SVGEGT. V lost 0 bases and J lost 8; bases outside the gene matches: 11. CDR3 loop: CASSYSKFGSGSHEQFF. CDR3 DNA sequence: TGTGCCAGCAGTTACTCGAAGTTTGGTAGCGGGAGTCATGAGCAGTTCTTC.

This clonotype appeared a few times. V usage is TRBV5-1 and J usage is TRBJ1-2; D is perhaps TRBD1 (6 bases). V shed 3 bases and J shed 0 bases, with 15 bases lying between them. This CDR3 has 16 amino acids. Germline lookup yields CDR1 SGHRS and CDR2 YFSETQ. CDR3 bases: TGCGCCAGCAGCTCCCCCCCCGGGACATCTAACTATGGCTACACCTTC. Amino acid sequence: CASSSPPGTSNYGYTF.

This clonotype was seen a few times. The V call is TRBV9, the J call TRBJ2-7; tentatively, D is TRBD1 or TRBD2 (7 bases each). V lost 4 bases and J 5 bases, leaving 13 bases between the germline ends. Germline V gene data show CDR1 as SGDLS and CDR2 as YYNGEE. This CDR3 spans 13 amino acids. CDR3 in amino acids: CASSPGGANEQYF. In DNA form, the CDR3 reads TGTGCCAGCAGCCCAGGGGGGGCTAACGAGCAGTACTTC.

This clonotype was seen a few times. This chain connects TRBV4-3 to TRBJ2-4; possible D gene TRBD1, 5 bases. Germline-derived CDR1 and CDR2 are LGHNA and YSLEER. This CDR3 contains 16 residues. The V end lost 2 bases, the J end lost 1 base, and 12 bases lay between the germline ends. The CDR3 nucleotides are TGCGCCAGCAGCCAAAGAGGAAGGGGTGCCAAAAACATTCAGTACTTC. Protein sequence: CASSQRGRGAKNIQYF.

This clonotype came up a few times. The rearrangement links TRBV4-1 to TRBJ2-3; possible D gene TRBD1, 6 bases. V was clipped by 1 base and J by 1 base, with 12 bases between them. The germline gives CDR1 MGHRA, CDR2 YSYEKL. The CDR3 loop spans 16 amino acids. CDR3 region: CASSQVLQGGTDTQYF. CDR3 coding DNA: TGCGCCAGCAGCCAAGTCCTACAGGGTGGCACAGATACGCAGTATTTT.

The chain employs TRBV9 and TRBJ1-1; D call uncertain. The germline V and J ends were trimmed by 4 bases and 7 bases, with 17 bases remaining between them. CDR1 and CDR2 (germline): SGDLS, YYNGEE. This CDR3 is built from 14 residues. CDR3 nucleotide sequence: TGTGCCAGCAGCCCCGTGCTTGCCGGGGATGAAGCTTTCTTT. As protein: CASSPVLAGDEAFF.

This clonotype was counted between two and nine times. V gene TRBV28 combines with J gene TRBJ2-7; 8 bases map to TRBD2. CDR1 MDHEN and CDR2 SYDVKM come from the germline V gene. The CDR3 length is 17 residues. V was pared by 5 bases and J by 4 bases, with 16 bases of the junction left unmatched. For the CDR3, the DNA is TGTGCCAGCAGTATTGTAGCTGCGGGGGGAACCACTTACGAGCAGTACTTC. Its translation: CASSIVAAGGTTYEQYF.

The chain is built from TRBV28 and TRBJ2-7; 9 nucleotides line up with TRBD2. Per the germline V gene, CDR1 is MDHEN and CDR2 is SYDVKM. CDR3 length: 15 residues. V shed 7 bases and J 2 bases; nucleotides not matched to a gene: 9. CDR3 amino acids: CASKNSGSNPYEQYF. In DNA form, the CDR3 reads TGTGCCAGCAAAAATAGCGGGAGTAATCCCTACGAGCAGTACTTC.

This clonotype was counted between two and nine times. The rearrangement links TRBV29-1 to TRBJ2-1, with 9 bases that match TRBD1. Germline loops: CDR1 SQVTM, CDR2 ANQGSEA. The CDR3 is made up of 15 amino acids. With V trimmed by 8 bases and J by 11 bases, 19 bases remained unmatched. The CDR3 nucleotides read TGCAGCTTTGGCGGGGCGGGACAGGGTTTTCAGCAGCAGTTCTTC. Its translation: CSFGGAGQGFQQQFF.